Below are 17 T cell receptor beta chains sequenced from a single sample in a study of T cell changes during pregnancy in multiple sclerosis. Only in-frame clones appear in the TCRdb table, and some are missing; sequencing was by immunoSEQ multiplex PCR. In the table there are tens of thousands of clones, around nine tenths of which are singletons. Sequenced here: CD4+ T cells from peripheral blood mononuclear cells, sampled before pregnancy. Receptors were obtained from a female donor with multiple sclerosis, enrolled in a pregnancy study.

The sample holds a few counts of this clone. V gene TRBV4-1 combines with J gene TRBJ2-1, with a weak D call TRBD2 (6 bases). The germline V and J ends were trimmed by 3 bases and 6 bases, with 24 bases remaining between them. Germline CDR1 reads MGHRA; CDR2 reads YSYEKL. The CDR3 is 18 residues long. DNA for the CDR3: TGCGCCAGCAGCCACCTAGGTCCTGCGGGGCCAATTCGCAATGAGCAGTTCTTC. Its protein is CASSHLGPAGPIRNEQFF.

This chain uses TRBV5-5 with TRBJ2-2, with TRBD2 matching over 11 bases. There are 16 residues in the CDR3. CDR1 and CDR2 (germline): SGHKS, YYEKEE (reference sequence). V shed 2 bases and J 4 bases; nucleotides not matched to a gene: 4. CDR3 nucleotide sequence: TGTGCCAGCAGCTTTATAGCGGGAGGGTTCACCGGGGAGCTGTTTTTT. Its translation is CASSFIAGGFTGELFF.

This rearrangement joins TRBV6-5 to TRBJ1-6; perhaps TRBD1 as D (6 bases). V lost 0 bases to trimming and J lost 9 bases, with 15 bases between them. Germline lookup yields CDR1 MNHEY and CDR2 SVGAGI. The CDR3 covers 16 residues. CDR3 protein: CASSYSRGRAASPLHF. CDR3 DNA sequence: TGTGCCAGCAGTTACTCGAGGGGGAGGGCGGCTTCACCCCTCCACTTT.

The CDR3 protein is CASSLGFTGGIRYNEQFF. The CDR3 nucleotides read TGTGCCAGCAGCTTGGGGTTCACAGGGGGTATTCGGTACAATGAGCAGTTCTTC. The chain recombines TRBV7-8 with TRBJ2-1, with 8 bases matching TRBD1. The CDR3 is 18 amino acids. Trimming at V came to 3 bases and at J to 4 bases, leaving 14 bases not matched to a gene. The germline V gene has CDR1 SGHVS and CDR2 FQNEAQ.

The chain carries TRBV5-1 and TRBJ2-7, with 12 bases matching TRBD1. Germline loops: CDR1 SGHRS, CDR2 YFSETQ. Germline trimming cut 4 bases from V and 4 bases from J; bases unmatched to any gene: 3. The CDR3 spans 14 residues. The CDR3 loop is CASSGTGGKYEQYF. DNA for the CDR3: TGCGCCAGCAGCGGGACAGGGGGCAAATACGAGCAGTACTTC.

The sample holds a few counts of this clone. The chain joins TRBV19 to TRBJ1-5; D gene ambiguous. CDR1 is LNHDA and CDR2 is SQIVND in the germline V gene (reference sequence). V was shortened by 7 bases and J by 2 bases, with 15 bases between the two germline ends. There are 15 residues in the CDR3. The CDR3 DNA follows: TGTGCCAGTACAATTGACACGGGAGGCAATCAGCCCCAGCATTTT. Protein: CASTIDTGGNQPQHF.

The chain couples TRBV7-9 to TRBJ2-3; D gene uncertain. The CDR3 runs 13 residues. V shed 5 bases and J shed 2 bases, with 8 bases lying between them. Germline V gene sequence: CDR1 SEHNR, CDR2 FQNEAQ (reference sequence). The CDR3 loop reads CASSGWSTDTQYF. The CDR3 DNA reads as TGTGCCAGCAGCGGCTGGTCCACAGATACGCAGTATTTT.

The gene calls are TRBV18 and TRBJ1-5; a possible D gene is TRBD1 (5 bases). Germline CDR1 is KGHSH and CDR2 is LQKENI. The CDR3 spans 14 residues. The V end was cut by 3 bases, the J end by 7 bases, with 13 bases between. In nucleotides, the CDR3 is TGTGCCAGCTCACCTCTTGGCAGGGAACAGCCCCAGCATTTT. This encodes CASSPLGREQPQHF. Full variable domain (missing parts from reference TRBV18 and TRBJ1-5): NAGVMQNPRHLVRRRGQEARLRCSPMKGHSHVYWYRQLPEEGLKFMVYLQKENIIDESGMPKERFSAEFPKEGPSILRIQQVVRGDSAAYFCASSPLGREQPQHFGDGTRLSIL.

This chain links TRBV29-1 with TRBJ1-1; 8 nucleotides line up with TRBD1. The CDR3 extends over 14 amino acids. Germline lookup yields CDR1 SQVTM and CDR2 ANQGSEA. V dropped 6 bases and J dropped 5; count of bases not matched to a gene: 11. In nucleotides, the CDR3 is TGCAGCGTCGGCCCCGGACAGGGCAAAACTGAAGCTTTCTTT. It codes for CSVGPGQGKTEAFF.

The rearrangement joins TRBV5-4 to TRBJ2-5; the D is unclear. Looked up from germline, CDR1 is SGHNT and CDR2 is YYREEE (reference sequence). This CDR3 has 13 amino acids. V dropped 3 bases and J dropped 4 bases, with 10 bases sitting between them. The CDR3 DNA reads as TGTGCCAGCAGCTCGCTCCCCGGAGAGACCCAGTACTTC. It is translated as CASSSLPGETQYF.

The chain employs TRBV5-6 and TRBJ1-2, with 10 bases lining up with TRBD1. This CDR3 contains 18 residues. V trimming: 0 bases; J trimming: 5 bases; junction bases outside the gene matches: 13. Germline V gene data show CDR1 as SGHDT and CDR2 as YYEEEE. CDR3: CASSLGGGQGEGPYGYTF. CDR3 DNA: TGTGCCAGCAGCTTGGGAGGAGGACAGGGGGAAGGACCGTATGGCTACACCTTC. Full variable domain (outside the CDR3, taken from reference TRBV5-6 and TRBJ1-2): DAGVTQSPTHLIKTRGQQVTLRCSPKSGHDTVSWYQQALGQGPQFIFQYYEEEERQRGNFPDRFSGHQFPNYSSELNVNALLLGDSALYLCASSLGGGQGEGPYGYTFGSGTRLTVV.

This clone was detected only a few times. CDR3 nucleotide sequence: TGTGCCAGCAGCCTTAGCGGGAGTAAGCAGTACTTC. It translates to CASSLSGSKQYF. V usage is TRBV7-6 and J usage is TRBJ2-7; the match to TRBD2 covers 9 bases. This CDR3 contains 12 residues. The germline CDR1 and CDR2 sequences are SGHVS and FNYEAQ. V shed 5 bases, J shed 8 bases, and the junction held 4 bases outside the gene matches.

J is TRBJ1-2 and V is TRBV5-8; D not resolved. CDR3 length: 13 residues. The V gene lost 7 bases and the J gene lost 7 bases, with 17 bases spanning the gap. CDR1 is SGHTS and CDR2 is YDEGEE in the germline V gene. CDR3 DNA: TGTGCCAGCCGGAGAGGGATCGATCTTGGCTACACCTTC. This gives the protein CASRRGIDLGYTF.

The genes are TRBV7-2 and TRBJ1-2; 7 bases line up with TRBD1. Per germline, CDR1 SGHTA and CDR2 FQGNSA. V dropped 1 base and J dropped 5; count of bases not matched to a gene: 4. The CDR3 length is 14 residues. The chain's CDR3 is CASSLVTGEYGYTF. The DNA of the CDR3 is TGTGCCAGCAGCTTAGTAACAGGGGAGTATGGCTACACCTTC.

In DNA form, the CDR3 reads TGTGCCAGCAGCTTGGAGGGGGTTCTTAATGAAAAACTGTTTTTT. It yields the protein CASSLEGVLNEKLFF. The chain couples TRBV5-8 to TRBJ1-4; D might be TRBD1 (6 bases). CDR3 size: 15 residues. From germline, CDR1 is SGHTS and CDR2 YDEGEE. V was cut by 0 bases and J by 4 bases, with 10 bases left in between.

J is TRBJ2-3 and V is TRBV30; TRBD1 matches 8 bases. Per germline, CDR1 GTSNPN and CDR2 SVGIG (reference sequence). V was pared by 0 bases and J by 0 bases, with 2 bases of the junction left unmatched. The CDR3 consists of 15 residues. The CDR3 sequence is CAWSVRGPSTDTQYF. The CDR3 bases are TGTGCCTGGAGTGTCAGGGGGCCTAGCACAGATACGCAGTATTTT.

The V and J genes are TRBV13 and TRBJ2-2, with D perhaps matching TRBD1 (6 bases). The CDR3 is 19 residues long. Germline V gene sequence: CDR1 PRHDT, CDR2 FYEKMQ (reference sequence). Trimming took off 5 bases at V and 1 base at J, with 23 bases between the two ends. The CDR3 loop reads CASSPQLLLGAVNTGELFF. In nucleotides, the CDR3 is TGTGCCAGCAGCCCGCAGCTTCTCTTGGGGGCGGTGAACACCGGGGAGCTGTTTTTT.